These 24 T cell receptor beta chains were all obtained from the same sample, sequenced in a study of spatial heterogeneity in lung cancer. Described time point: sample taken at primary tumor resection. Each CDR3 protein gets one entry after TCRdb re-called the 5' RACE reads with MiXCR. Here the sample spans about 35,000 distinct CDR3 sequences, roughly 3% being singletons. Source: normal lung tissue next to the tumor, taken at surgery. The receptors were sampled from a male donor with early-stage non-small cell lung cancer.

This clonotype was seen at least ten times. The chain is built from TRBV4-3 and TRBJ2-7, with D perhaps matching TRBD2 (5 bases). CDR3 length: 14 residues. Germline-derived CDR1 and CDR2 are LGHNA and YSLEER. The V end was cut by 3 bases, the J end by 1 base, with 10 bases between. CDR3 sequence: CASSHATGSYEQYF. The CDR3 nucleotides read TGCGCCAGCAGCCATGCGACGGGGTCCTACGAGCAGTACTTC.

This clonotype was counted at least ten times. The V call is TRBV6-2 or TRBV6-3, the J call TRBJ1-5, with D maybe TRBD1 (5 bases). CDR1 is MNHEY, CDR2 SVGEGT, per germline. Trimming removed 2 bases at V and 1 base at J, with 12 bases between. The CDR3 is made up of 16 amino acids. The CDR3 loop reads CASSYKRGRSNQPQHF. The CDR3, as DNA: TGTGCCAGCAGTTACAAAAGGGGTAGGAGCAATCAGCCCCAGCATTTT.

Here the CDR3 DNA reads TGCGCCAGCAGCTTGGGAGGGGATTTTTTCCAGCCCCAGCATTTT. As protein: CASSLGGDFFQPQHF. This rearrangement joins TRBV5-1 to TRBJ1-5; a weak D match, TRBD1 (5 bases). Trimming removed 0 bases at V and 7 bases at J, with 14 bases between. Germline V gives CDR1 SGHRS, CDR2 YFSETQ. The CDR3 loop spans 15 amino acids. Complete variable domain (other parts from reference TRBV5-1 and TRBJ1-5): KAGVTQTPRYLIKTRGQQVTLSCSPISGHRSVSWYQQTPGQGLQFLFEYFSETQRNKGNFPGRFSGRQFSNSRSEMNVSTLELGDSALYLCASSLGGDFFQPQHFGDGTRLSIL.

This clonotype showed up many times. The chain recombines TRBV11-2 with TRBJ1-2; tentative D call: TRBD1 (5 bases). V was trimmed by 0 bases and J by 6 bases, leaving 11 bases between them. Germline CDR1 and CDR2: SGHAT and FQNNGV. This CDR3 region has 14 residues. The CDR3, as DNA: TGTGCCAGCAGCTTAGACAGGGTCCAACATGGCTACACCTTC. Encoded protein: CASSLDRVQHGYTF.

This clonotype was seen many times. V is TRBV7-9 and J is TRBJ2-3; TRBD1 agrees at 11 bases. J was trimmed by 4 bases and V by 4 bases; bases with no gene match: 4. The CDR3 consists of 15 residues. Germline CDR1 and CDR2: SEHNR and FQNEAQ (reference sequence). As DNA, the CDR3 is TGTGCCAGCAGCTCGCCGGGACAGGGGGCAGATACGCAGTATTTT. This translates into CASSSPGQGADTQYF. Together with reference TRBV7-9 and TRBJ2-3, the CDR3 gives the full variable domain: DTGVSQNPRHKITKRGQNVTFRCDPISEHNRLYWYRQTLGQGPEFLTYFQNEAQLEKSRLLSDRFSAERPKGSFSTLEIQRTEQGDSAMYLCASSSPGQGADTQYFGPGTRLTVL.

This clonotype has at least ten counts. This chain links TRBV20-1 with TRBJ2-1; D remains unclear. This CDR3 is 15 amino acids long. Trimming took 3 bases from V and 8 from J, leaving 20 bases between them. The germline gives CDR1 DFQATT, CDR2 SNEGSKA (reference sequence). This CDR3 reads CSASRIPGQGDEQFF. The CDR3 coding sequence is TGCAGTGCTAGTCGAATCCCGGGCCAAGGCGATGAGCAGTTCTTC.

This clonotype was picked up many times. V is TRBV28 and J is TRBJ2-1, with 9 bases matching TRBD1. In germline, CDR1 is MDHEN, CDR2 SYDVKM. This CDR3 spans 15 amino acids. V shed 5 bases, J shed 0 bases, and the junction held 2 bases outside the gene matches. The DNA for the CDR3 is TGTGCCAGCAGTCCACAGGGGGCCTCCTACAATGAGCAGTTCTTC. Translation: CASSPQGASYNEQFF.

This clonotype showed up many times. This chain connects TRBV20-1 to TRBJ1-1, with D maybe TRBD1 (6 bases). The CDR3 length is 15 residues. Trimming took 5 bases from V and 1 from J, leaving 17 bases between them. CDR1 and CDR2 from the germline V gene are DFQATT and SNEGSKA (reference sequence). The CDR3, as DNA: TGCAGTGCTCTACAGGGTTCGAGCGGGAACACTGAAGCTTTCTTT. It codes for CSALQGSSGNTEAFF.

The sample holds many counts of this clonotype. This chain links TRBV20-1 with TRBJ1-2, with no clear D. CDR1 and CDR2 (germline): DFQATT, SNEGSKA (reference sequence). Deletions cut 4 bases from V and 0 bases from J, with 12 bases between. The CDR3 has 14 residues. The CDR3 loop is CSATPLESNYGYTF. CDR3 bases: TGCAGTGCTACCCCGCTGGAGTCTAACTATGGCTACACCTTC.

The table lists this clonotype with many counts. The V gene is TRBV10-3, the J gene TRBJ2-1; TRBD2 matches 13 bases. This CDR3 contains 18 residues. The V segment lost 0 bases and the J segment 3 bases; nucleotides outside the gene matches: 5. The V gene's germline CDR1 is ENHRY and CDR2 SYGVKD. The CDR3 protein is CAISESPGLAGDYNEQFF. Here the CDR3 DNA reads TGTGCCATCAGTGAGTCTCCCGGACTAGCGGGGGACTACAATGAGCAGTTCTTC.

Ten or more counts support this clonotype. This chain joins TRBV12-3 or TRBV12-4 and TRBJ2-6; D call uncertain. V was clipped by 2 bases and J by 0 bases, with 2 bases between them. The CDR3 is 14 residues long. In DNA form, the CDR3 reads TGTGCCAGCAGTTTAAACTCTGGGGCCAACGTCCTGACTTTC. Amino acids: CASSLNSGANVLTF.

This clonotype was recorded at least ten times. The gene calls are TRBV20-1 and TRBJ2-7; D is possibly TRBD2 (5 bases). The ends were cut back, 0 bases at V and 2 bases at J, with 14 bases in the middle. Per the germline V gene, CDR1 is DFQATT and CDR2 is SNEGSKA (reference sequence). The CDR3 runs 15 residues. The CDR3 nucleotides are TGCAGTGCTAGAGATCTGAGATGGGAGACCTACGAGCAGTACTTC. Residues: CSARDLRWETYEQYF.

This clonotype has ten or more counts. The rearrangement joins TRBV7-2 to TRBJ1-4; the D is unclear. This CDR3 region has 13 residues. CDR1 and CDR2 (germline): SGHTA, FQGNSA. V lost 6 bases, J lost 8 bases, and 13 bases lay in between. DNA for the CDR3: TGTGCCAGCAGTCAGAGGAGGGAAGAAAAACTGTTTTTT. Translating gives CASSQRREEKLFF. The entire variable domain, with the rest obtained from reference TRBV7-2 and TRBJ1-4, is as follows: GAGVSQSPSNKVTEKGKDVELRCDPISGHTALYWYRQSLGQGLEFLIYFQGNSAPDKSGLPSDRFSAERTGGSVSTLTIQRTQQEDSAVYLCASSQRREEKLFFGSGTQLSVL.

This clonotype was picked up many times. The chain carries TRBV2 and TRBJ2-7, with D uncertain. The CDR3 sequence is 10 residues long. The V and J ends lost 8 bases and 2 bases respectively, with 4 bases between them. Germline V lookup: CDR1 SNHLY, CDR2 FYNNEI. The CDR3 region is CASGAYEQYF. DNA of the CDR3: TGTGCCAGCGGGGCCTACGAGCAGTACTTC.

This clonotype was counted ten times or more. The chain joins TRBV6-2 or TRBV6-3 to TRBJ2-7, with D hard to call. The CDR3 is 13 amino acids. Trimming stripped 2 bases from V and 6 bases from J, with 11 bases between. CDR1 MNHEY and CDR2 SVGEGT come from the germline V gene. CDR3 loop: CASSYGQVGEQYF. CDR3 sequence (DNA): TGTGCCAGCAGTTACGGGCAGGTTGGCGAGCAGTACTTC.

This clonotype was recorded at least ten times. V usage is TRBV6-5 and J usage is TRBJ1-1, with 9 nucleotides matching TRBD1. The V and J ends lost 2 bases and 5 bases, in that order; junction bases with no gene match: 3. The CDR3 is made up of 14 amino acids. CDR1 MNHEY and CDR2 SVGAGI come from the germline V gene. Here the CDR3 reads CASSYQTGGTEAFF. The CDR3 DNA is TGTGCCAGCAGTTACCAGACAGGGGGGACTGAAGCTTTCTTT.

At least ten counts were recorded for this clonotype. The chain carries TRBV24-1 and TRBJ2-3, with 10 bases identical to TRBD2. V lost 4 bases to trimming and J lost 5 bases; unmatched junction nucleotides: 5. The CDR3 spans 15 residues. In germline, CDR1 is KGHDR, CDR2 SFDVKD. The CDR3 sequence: CATSESGRAKDTQYF. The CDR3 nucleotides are TGTGCCACCAGTGAGAGCGGGAGGGCCAAAGATACGCAGTATTTT.

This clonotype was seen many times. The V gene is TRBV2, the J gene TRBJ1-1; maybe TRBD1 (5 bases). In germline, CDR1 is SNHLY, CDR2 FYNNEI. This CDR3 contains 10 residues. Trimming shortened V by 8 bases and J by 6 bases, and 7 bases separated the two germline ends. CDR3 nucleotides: TGTGCCAGCGAGGGGTCTGAAGCTTTCTTT. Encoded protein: CASEGSEAFF.

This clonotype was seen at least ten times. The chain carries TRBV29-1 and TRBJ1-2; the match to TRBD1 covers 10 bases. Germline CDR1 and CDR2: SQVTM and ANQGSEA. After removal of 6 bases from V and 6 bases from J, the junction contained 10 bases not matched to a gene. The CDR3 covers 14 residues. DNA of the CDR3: TGCAGCGTCGAGAGGGTGGGACAGGGGAATGGCTACACCTTC. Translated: CSVERVGQGNGYTF.

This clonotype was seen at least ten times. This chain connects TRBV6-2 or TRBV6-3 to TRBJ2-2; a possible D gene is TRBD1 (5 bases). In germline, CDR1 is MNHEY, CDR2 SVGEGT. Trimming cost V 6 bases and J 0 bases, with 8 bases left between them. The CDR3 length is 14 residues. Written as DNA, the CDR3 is TGTGCCAGCAGAGGGGCAGCGAACACCGGGGAGCTGTTTTTT. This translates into CASRGAANTGELFF.

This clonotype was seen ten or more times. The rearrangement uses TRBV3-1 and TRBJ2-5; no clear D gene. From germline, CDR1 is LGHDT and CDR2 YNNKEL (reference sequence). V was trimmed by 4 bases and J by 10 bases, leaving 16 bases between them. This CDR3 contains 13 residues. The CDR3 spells CASSPQLPPGQYF. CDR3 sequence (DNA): TGTGCCAGCAGCCCACAGCTCCCTCCCGGCCAGTACTTC.

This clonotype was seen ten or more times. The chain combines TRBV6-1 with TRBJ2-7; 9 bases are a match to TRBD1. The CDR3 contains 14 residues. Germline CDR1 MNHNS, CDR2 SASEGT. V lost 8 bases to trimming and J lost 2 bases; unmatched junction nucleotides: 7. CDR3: CASRRDRVPYEQYF. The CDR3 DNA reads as TGTGCCAGCCGACGGGACAGGGTGCCCTACGAGCAGTACTTC.

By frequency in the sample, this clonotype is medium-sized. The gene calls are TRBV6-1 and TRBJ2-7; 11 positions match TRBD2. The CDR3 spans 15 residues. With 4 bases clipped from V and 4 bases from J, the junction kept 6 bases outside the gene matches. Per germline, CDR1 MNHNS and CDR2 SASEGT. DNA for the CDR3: TGTGCCAGCAGTGTACTAGCGGGAGATGAATACGAGCAGTACTTC. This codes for CASSVLAGDEYEQYF.

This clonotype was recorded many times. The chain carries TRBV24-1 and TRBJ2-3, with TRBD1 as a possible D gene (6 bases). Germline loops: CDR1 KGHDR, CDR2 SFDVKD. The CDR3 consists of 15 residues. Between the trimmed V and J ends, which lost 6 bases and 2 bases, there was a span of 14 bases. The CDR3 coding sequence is TGTGCCACCAGTATTCACCAGGGGCCCACAGATACGCAGTATTTT. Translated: CATSIHQGPTDTQYF.